One sample yielded the 18 T cell receptor beta chains listed below, sequenced in a study of blood T cells in healthy people across ages. For the second PCR, which ran for roughly 6 to 12 cycles, a sample-barcoded 5' primer and a J-beta primer mix were used. TCRdb fed the 5' RACE reads into MiXCR, producing one record per CDR3 protein. The sample consists of 600,000 to 650,000 distinct CDR3 sequences, roughly 50% of them appearing once. The sample comprised blood. The source of these receptors is a man between 60 and 70 years old in good health.

This clonotype was detected only a few times. This chain connects TRBV6-5 to TRBJ2-5, with 7 bases identical to TRBD2. The ends lost 0 bases at V and 2 bases at J; junction bases unmatched: 3. This CDR3 has 15 residues. Per germline, CDR1 MNHEY and CDR2 SVGAGI. DNA for the CDR3: TGTGCCAGCAGTTACTCGTCTAGCGGTCAAGAGACCCAGTACTTC. It codes for CASSYSSSGQETQYF.

This clonotype occurred a few times. V usage is TRBV20-1 and J usage is TRBJ2-1, with 15 bases fitting TRBD2. CDR3 size: 14 residues. Germline V gene data show CDR1 as DFQATT and CDR2 as SNEGSKA (reference sequence). Trimming at V came to 5 bases and at J to 12 bases, leaving 8 bases not matched to a gene. The CDR3 loop reads CSAGTSGGSWGQFF. CDR3 bases: TGCAGTGCTGGGACTAGCGGGGGGAGCTGGGGGCAGTTCTTC.

The chain joins TRBV7-2 to TRBJ2-7; D could derive from TRBD1 or TRBD2 (5 bases each). This CDR3 has 16 amino acids. V shed 3 bases and J shed 1 base, with 16 bases lying between them. The germline V gene encodes CDR1 SGHTA and CDR2 FQGNSA. CDR3 in DNA: TGTGCCAGCAGCTTGTTACGGGGCACAAATTCCTACGAGCAGTACTTC. Its translation: CASSLLRGTNSYEQYF.

The chain is built from TRBV11-2 and TRBJ2-2; no firm D call. Germline V lookup: CDR1 SGHAT, CDR2 FQNNGV. There are 16 residues in the CDR3. Trimming removed 6 bases from V and 4 bases from J, with 18 bases in between. CDR3 sequence reads: CASSYAPGVGTGELFF. In nucleotides, the CDR3 is TGTGCCAGCAGTTATGCCCCAGGAGTCGGCACCGGGGAGCTGTTTTTT.

This clonotype was seen more than once but under ten times. The genes are TRBV20-1 and TRBJ2-7; the match to TRBD2 covers 11 bases. Germline CDR1 is DFQATT and CDR2 is SNEGSKA (reference sequence). The V and J ends lost 3 bases and 5 bases, in that order; junction bases with no gene match: 9. The CDR3 loop spans 15 amino acids. CDR3 sequence reads: CSASTASGRLNEQYF. The CDR3 bases are TGCAGTGCTAGTACGGCTAGCGGGAGGCTTAACGAGCAGTACTTC.

This chain uses TRBV5-1 with TRBJ2-3, with TRBD1 as a possible D gene (7 bases). Germline-derived CDR1 and CDR2 are SGHRS and YFSETQ. V lost 4 bases to trimming and J lost 0 bases, with 18 bases between them. This CDR3 has 17 residues. The CDR3 bases are TGCGCCAGCAGCCGCGGGACAGAGGCCTTTAGCACAGATACGCAGTATTTT. Amino acids: CASSRGTEAFSTDTQYF.

This clonotype was found a few times. CDR3 coding DNA: TGTGCCATCAGTGACTCTAAAGAGACCCAGTACTTC. It yields the protein CAISDSKETQYF. The rearrangement links TRBV10-3 to TRBJ2-5; D not resolved. The CDR3 sequence is 12 residues long. Germline assignment: CDR1 ENHRY and CDR2 SYGVKD. The germline V and J ends were trimmed by 3 bases and 3 bases, with 5 bases remaining between them.

Only a few counts were recorded for this clonotype. The chain couples TRBV5-4 to TRBJ2-4; D gene ambiguous. This CDR3 has 13 amino acids. Trimming took off 4 bases at V and 0 bases at J, with 5 bases between the two ends. CDR1 and CDR2 (germline): SGHNT, YYREEE (reference sequence). CDR3 in DNA: TGTGCCAGCAGCATTGAAGCCAAAAACATTCAGTACTTC. It encodes CASSIEAKNIQYF.

V is TRBV20-1 and J is TRBJ2-7, with 8 bases that match TRBD1. Germline-derived CDR1 and CDR2 are DFQATT and SNEGSKA (reference sequence). This CDR3 comprises 15 residues. Losses at the gene ends were 6 bases for V and 4 bases for J; bases not matched to a gene: 14. DNA for the CDR3: TGCAGTGCCCTAGGACAGGGAGCGTCGGGATACGAGCAGTACTTC. This translates into CSALGQGASGYEQYF.

The chain employs TRBV2 and TRBJ2-5; no definite D call. Deletions cut 4 bases from V and 0 bases from J, with 9 bases between. The germline gives CDR1 SNHLY, CDR2 FYNNEI. CDR3 length equals 14 residues. DNA of the CDR3: TGTGCCAGCAGTGGGGATGGCAACCAAGAGACCCAGTACTTC. It encodes CASSGDGNQETQYF.

The chain joins TRBV4-1 to TRBJ1-4; tentative D call: TRBD1 (5 bases). The germline V gene has CDR1 MGHRA and CDR2 YSYEKL. Between the trimmed V and J ends, which lost 3 bases and 5 bases, there was a span of 13 bases. There are 15 residues in the CDR3. The CDR3 sequence is CASSHPPTGNEKLFF. The DNA for the CDR3 is TGCGCCAGCAGCCACCCGCCCACAGGCAATGAAAAACTGTTTTTT.

This clonotype was counted a few times. The rearrangement links TRBV12-3 or TRBV12-4 to TRBJ1-5; D uncertain. The V and J ends lost 7 bases and 2 bases respectively, with 9 bases between them. The length of the CDR3 is 13 residues. As DNA, the CDR3 is TGTGCCAGCACCCCCGGGGGCAATCAGCCCCAGCATTTT. The encoded protein is CASTPGGNQPQHF.

V gene TRBV5-1 combines with J gene TRBJ1-1, with no clear D. V was shortened by 4 bases and J by 3 bases, with 10 bases between the two germline ends. This CDR3 region has 13 residues. In germline, CDR1 is SGHRS, CDR2 YFSETQ. The chain's CDR3 is CASSVREDTEAFF. CDR3 bases: TGCGCCAGCAGCGTAAGGGAGGACACTGAAGCTTTCTTT.

The chain links TRBV4-1 to TRBJ2-1; D gene unclear. Looked up from germline, CDR1 is MGHRA and CDR2 is YSYEKL. CDR3 length: 16 amino acids. V lost 0 bases, J lost 0 bases, and 9 bases lay in between. For the CDR3, the DNA is TGCGCCAGCAGCCAAGAGCCGCGGAGCTCCTACAATGAGCAGTTCTTC. This codes for CASSQEPRSSYNEQFF.

This clonotype was seen a handful of times. This rearrangement joins TRBV6-1 to TRBJ2-1, with 15 positions matching TRBD2. V was clipped by 8 bases and J by 2 bases; unmatched bases: 1. The CDR3 runs to 15 residues. The germline CDR1 and CDR2 sequences are MNHNS and SASEGT. The CDR3 reads CASRTSGGAYNEQFF. The CDR3 DNA reads TGTGCCAGCCGGACTAGCGGGGGGGCCTACAATGAGCAGTTCTTC.

The chain carries TRBV9 and TRBJ2-5, with D possibly TRBD1 on 6 matching bases. Between the trimmed V and J ends, which lost 2 bases and 4 bases, there was a span of 12 bases. The CDR3 extends over 14 amino acids. Germline CDR1 reads SGDLS; CDR2 reads YYNGEE. The CDR3 region has the DNA TGTGCCAGCAGCGTGAACACAGGGAGAGAGACCCAGTACTTC. Amino acid sequence: CASSVNTGRETQYF.

The chain joins TRBV28 to TRBJ2-3; no reliable D call. Trimming pared 6 bases from V and 2 bases from J, leaving 6 bases between. The CDR3 has 12 amino acids. The germline V gene encodes CDR1 MDHEN and CDR2 SYDVKM. The CDR3 region has the DNA TGTGCCAGCAGCACCATCACAGATACGCAGTATTTT. Translated: CASSTITDTQYF.

This clonotype was counted many times. The chain combines TRBV2 with TRBJ2-7; 11 bases are a match to TRBD1. The length of the CDR3 is 15 residues. Germline trimming cut 6 bases from V and 5 bases from J; bases unmatched to any gene: 9. Germline lookup yields CDR1 SNHLY and CDR2 FYNNEI. CDR3 protein: CASSRIGQGADEQYF. CDR3 in DNA: TGTGCCAGCAGCCGAATTGGACAGGGGGCGGACGAGCAGTACTTC.